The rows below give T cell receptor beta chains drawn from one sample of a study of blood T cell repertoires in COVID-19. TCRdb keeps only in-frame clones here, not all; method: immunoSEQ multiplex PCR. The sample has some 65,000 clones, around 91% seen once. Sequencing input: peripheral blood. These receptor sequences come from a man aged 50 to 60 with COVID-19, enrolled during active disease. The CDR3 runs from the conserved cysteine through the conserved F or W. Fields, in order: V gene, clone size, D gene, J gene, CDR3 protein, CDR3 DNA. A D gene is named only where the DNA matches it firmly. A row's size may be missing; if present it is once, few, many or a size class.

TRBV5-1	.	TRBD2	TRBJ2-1	CASSLSGSPGEQFF	TGCGCCAGCAGCCTTAGCGGGAGCCCCGGTGAGCAGTTCTTC
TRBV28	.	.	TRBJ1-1	CASSFRDHWAFF	TGTGCCAGCAGTTTCAGGGATCACTGGGCTTTCTTT
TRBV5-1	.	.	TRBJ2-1	CASSLISSHNEQFF	TGCGCCAGCAGCTTGATATCGTCCCACAATGAGCAGTTCTTC
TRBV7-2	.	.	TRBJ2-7	CASSAVGGDPQYF	TGTGCCAGCAGCGCGGTAGGGGGAGACCCCCAGTACTTC
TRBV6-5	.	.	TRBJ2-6	CASSYLQGLGANVLTF	TGTGCCAGCAGTTACCTTCAGGGACTGGGGGCCAACGTCCTGACTTTC
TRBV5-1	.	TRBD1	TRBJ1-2	CASRPRTGGSNYGYTF	TGCGCCAGCAGACCCAGGACAGGGGGCTCAAACTATGGCTACACCTTC
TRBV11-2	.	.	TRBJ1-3	CASSLDLPGRGVTGNTIYF	TGTGCCAGCAGCTTAGATCTCCCCGGCAGGGGAGTCACTGGAAACACCATATATTTT
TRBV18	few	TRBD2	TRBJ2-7	CASSPRAGEQYF	TGTGCCAGCTCACCTCGAGCGGGGGAGCAGTACTTC
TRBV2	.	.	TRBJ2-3	CASTKESLTDTQYF	TGTGCCAGCACCAAGGAGTCCCTCACAGATACGCAGTATTTT
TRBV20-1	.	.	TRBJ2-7	CSASRATEQYF	TGCAGTGCTAGCAGGGCCACGGAGCAGTACTTC
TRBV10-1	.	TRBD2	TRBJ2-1	CASSRETSGSVDEQFF	TGCGCCAGCAGTCGGGAGACTAGCGGGAGCGTGGATGAGCAGTTCTTC
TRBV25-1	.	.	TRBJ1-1	CASRWGGEGQAFF	TGTGCCAGCAGGTGGGGAGGGGAAGGGCAGGCTTTCTTT
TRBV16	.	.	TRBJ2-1	CASSQEAEQFF	TGTGCCAGCAGCCAAGAGGCAGAGCAGTTCTTC
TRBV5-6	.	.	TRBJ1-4	CASSLRAGEKLFF	TGTGCCAGCAGCTTGAGGGCGGGTGAAAAACTGTTTTTT
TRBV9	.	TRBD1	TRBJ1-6	CASSVGQGNSPLHF	TGTGCCAGCAGCGTCGGACAGGGGAATTCACCCCTCCACTTT
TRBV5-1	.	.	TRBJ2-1	CASSLAQTYNEQFF	TGCGCCAGCAGCTTGGCACAGACCTACAATGAGCAGTTCTTC
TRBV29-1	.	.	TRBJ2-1	CSVELANYNEQFF	TGCAGCGTCGAACTAGCAAACTACAATGAGCAGTTCTTC
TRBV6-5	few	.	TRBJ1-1	CASSLGGVPEAFF	TGTGCCAGCAGCCTCGGCGGGGTCCCTGAAGCTTTCTTT
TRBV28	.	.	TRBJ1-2	CASSLRESNGYTF	TGTGCCAGCAGTTTACGGGAGTCAAATGGCTACACCTTC
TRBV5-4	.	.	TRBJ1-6	CASSLYQGRVPLHF	TGTGCCAGCAGCTTGTATCAGGGGCGGGTTCCCCTCCACTTT